What follows is one TCR beta chain and its context. Its antigen is not known. A junction boundary mismatches the germline segment, possibly from a read error. The CDR3 extends over 15 amino acids. From germline, CDR1 is MNHNS and CDR2 SASEGT. Time point indicated: after preoperative PTX-NDP chemotherapy. The data were obtained in a study of esophageal squamous cell carcinoma under preoperative chemotherapy. Study-wide findings and caveats: Post-treatment tumor-infiltrating lymphocytes appeared partly derived from peripheral T cells migrating into the tumor. Peripheral T cells showed a significant TCR diversity increase after chemotherapy, unlike tumor-infiltrating lymphocytes.

TCRdb fed the PCR reads into MiXCR, producing one record per CDR3 protein. The sample has roughly 10,000 distinct CDR3 sequences; roughly 65% are singletons. The specimen was taken from a patient given preoperative chemotherapy. The clonotype comes from a human donor with esophageal squamous cell carcinoma. The donor label of this sample is uncertain. The chain combines TRBV6-1 with TRBJ2-3, with D possibly being TRBD1 or TRBD2 (7 bases each). CDR3 sequence reads: CTRGLGGGDQETQYF. CDR3 nucleotide sequence: TGTACCAGGGGGTTAGGGGGGGGAGACCAAGAGACCCAGTATTTC.